This T cell receptor beta chain was obtained from a study of CD8 T cells in Susac syndrome. The study, taken as a whole, reports: The authors acknowledged that the study's TCR sequencing and HLA analysis involved relatively few individuals.

Per the germline V gene, CDR1 is SGHRS and CDR2 is YFSETQ. V was pared by 3 bases and J by 0 bases, with 9 bases of the junction left unmatched. The CDR3 covers 17 residues. Both CD4+ and CD8+ T cells were negatively isolated, and TEMRA cells underwent FACS enrichment. Turning to this clonotype: Its antigen is as yet unknown.

Reverse transcription of roughly 0.45 to 1 ug RNA was performed with random hexamers. Amplification of TCR beta CDR3 used immunoSEQ multiplex PCR across 54 Vbeta and 13 Jbeta. TCRdb re-called the immunoSEQ multiplex PCR reads through MiXCR, storing one row per CDR3 protein. The table records a few hundred thousand distinct CDR3 sequences, roughly 96% of them present only once. This chain connects TRBV5-1 to TRBJ2-1; 7 bases fit TRBD1. The sample taken for sequencing was CD4+ T cells from PBMCs. The receptor was derived from a human donor with multiple sclerosis. Here the CDR3 reads CASSWTGPTFSYNEQFF. The CDR3 DNA reads TGCGCCAGCAGCTGGACAGGCCCAACTTTCTCCTACAATGAGCAGTTCTTC.